The 29 T cell receptor beta chains given below trace back to one sample, sequenced in a study of blood T cell repertoires in COVID-19. The repertoire was sequenced with immunoSEQ multiplex PCR; TCRdb's copy has only in-frame clones and lacks some. The table has 350,000 to 450,000 clones, about 89% seen once. Sequencing was done on a sample of PBMCs or T cells enriched from blood (not recorded which). The receptor set was obtained from a woman aged 35 to 49 who had been exposed to COVID-19.

This clone was counted once. The rearrangement joins TRBV27 to TRBJ1-1; D not certain. CDR1 MNHEY and CDR2 SMNVEV come from the germline V gene (reference sequence). The CDR3 covers 15 residues. V was cut by 3 bases and J by 1 base, with 12 bases left in between. CDR3 protein: CASSFNTRANTEAFF. The CDR3 DNA is TGTGCCAGCAGTTTCAATACCCGAGCGAACACTGAAGCTTTCTTT.

This rearrangement joins TRBV6-2 or TRBV6-3 to TRBJ2-1; D possibly corresponds to TRBD1 (5 bases). The V gene lost 0 bases and the J gene lost 15 bases, with 18 bases spanning the gap. CDR1 and CDR2 from the germline V gene are MNHEY and SVGEGT. The CDR3 consists of 14 residues. The CDR3 DNA follows: TGTGCCAGCAGTTACTCGTTCTTGGGGCTAACGATGTTCTTC. Amino acids: CASSYSFLGLTMFF.

The chain combines TRBV19 with TRBJ2-7; weak D call: TRBD1 (6 bases). CDR1 and CDR2 (germline): LNHDA, SQIVND (reference sequence). With 7 bases removed from V and 10 bases from J, the gap between germline ends came to 17 bases. The length of the CDR3 is 12 residues. The CDR3 region has the DNA TGTGCCAGTACCGCCGGTGGGGGCCTTCAGTACTTC. As protein: CASTAGGGLQYF. The full variable domain, its missing parts supplied by reference TRBV19 and TRBJ2-7, is DGGITQSPKYLFRKEGQNVTLSCEQNLNHDAMYWYRQDPGQGLRLIYYSQIVNDFQKGDIAEGYSVSREKKESFPLTVTSAQKNPTAFYLCASTAGGGLQYFGPGTRLTVT.

This clone was observed a handful of times. V gene TRBV10-2 combines with J gene TRBJ1-6, with 8 bases aligning to TRBD1. J was trimmed by 9 bases and V by 0 bases; bases with no gene match: 4. The CDR3 consists of 15 residues. Germline CDR1 WSHSY, CDR2 SAAADI. The CDR3 DNA is TGCGCCAGCAGTGAGTCGACAGGGGCACCTTCACCCCTCCACTTT. Protein: CASSESTGAPSPLHF.

The chain combines TRBV28 with TRBJ1-1, with TRBD1 as a possible D gene (5 bases). CDR3 length equals 12 residues. V was cut by 6 bases and J by 8 bases, with 13 bases left in between. Per the germline V gene, CDR1 is MDHEN and CDR2 is SYDVKM. The CDR3: CASRPRTREAFF. As DNA, the CDR3 is TGTGCCAGCAGACCCCGGACAAGGGAAGCTTTCTTT.

The chain combines TRBV5-6 with TRBJ2-1; tentative D call: TRBD2 (5 bases). This CDR3 contains 15 residues. The V gene lost 4 bases and the J gene lost 2 bases, with 13 bases spanning the gap. Germline lookup yields CDR1 SGHDT and CDR2 YYEEEE. The CDR3 sequence: CASSPMAGPYNEQFF. CDR3 sequence (DNA): TGTGCCAGCAGCCCCATGGCGGGCCCCTACAATGAGCAGTTCTTC.

The genes are TRBV25-1 and TRBJ1-3; TRBD1 aligns across 8 bases. The V gene end was trimmed by 4 bases and the J gene end by 2 bases; junction bases not matched to a gene: 4. CDR3 length: 15 residues. Germline values: CDR1 MGHDK, CDR2 SYGVNS. The CDR3 is CASSGDRGTGNTIYF. The CDR3 region has the DNA TGTGCCAGCAGTGGTGACAGGGGCACTGGAAACACCATATATTTT.

V and J are TRBV7-2 and TRBJ1-2; D call uncertain. This CDR3 comprises 15 residues. Per germline, CDR1 SGHTA and CDR2 FQGNSA. The ends were cut back, 2 bases at V and 2 bases at J, with 12 bases in the middle. CDR3 amino acids: CASSLRGSANYGYTF. CDR3 in DNA: TGTGCCAGCAGCTTACGAGGGTCGGCGAACTATGGCTACACCTTC.

This chain uses TRBV4-2 with TRBJ2-3; 9 positions agree with TRBD2. This CDR3 is 16 amino acids long. With 3 bases clipped from V and 7 bases from J, the junction kept 11 bases outside the gene matches. The germline V gene has CDR1 LGHNA and CDR2 YNFKEQ. The CDR3 protein is CASSQAGGLGLHTQYF. The DNA for the CDR3 is TGTGCCAGCAGCCAGGCGGGGGGGCTCGGACTCCATACGCAGTATTTT.

The chain uses TRBV7-8 and TRBJ2-1; the D gene is possibly TRBD2 (6 bases). The CDR3 extends over 15 amino acids. Trimming pared 6 bases from V and 2 bases from J, leaving 14 bases between. CDR1 SGHVS and CDR2 FQNEAQ come from the germline V gene. The CDR3 DNA sequence: TGTGCCAGCAGACCGGGCGGGGTGACCTACAATGAGCAGTTCTTC. Translated, it gives CASRPGGVTYNEQFF.

The rearrangement uses TRBV30 and TRBJ2-5, with D perhaps TRBD1 (5 bases). This CDR3 has 15 amino acids. V was trimmed by 0 bases and J by 2 bases, leaving 13 bases between them. From germline, CDR1 is GTSNPN and CDR2 SVGIG (reference sequence). The CDR3 DNA reads as TGTGCCTGGAGTGTCTGGACAAACTATCAAGAGACCCAGTACTTC. Translated, it gives CAWSVWTNYQETQYF.

The rearrangement uses TRBV10-3 and TRBJ1-5; 7 nucleotides match TRBD1. The V and J ends lost 1 base and 3 bases, in that order; junction bases with no gene match: 6. Germline CDR1 ENHRY, CDR2 SYGVKD. The CDR3 is made up of 16 amino acids. Here the CDR3 reads CAISELNRGPNQPQHF. CDR3 nucleotide sequence: TGTGCCATCAGTGAGTTAAACAGGGGTCCCAATCAGCCCCAGCATTTT.

The rearrangement joins TRBV10-3 to TRBJ1-1; D is uncertain. Deletions cut 0 bases from V and 6 bases from J, with 8 bases between. The CDR3 covers 13 residues. The V gene's germline CDR1 is ENHRY and CDR2 SYGVKD. The CDR3 region has the DNA TGTGCCATCAGTGAGTCAGGGAGCTCTGAAGCTTTCTTT. It encodes CAISESGSSEAFF.

V and J are TRBV10-1 and TRBJ2-7; 10 bases agree with TRBD2. V lost 5 bases and J lost 6; bases outside the gene matches: 7. The CDR3 is 14 amino acids. Germline CDR1 and CDR2: WNHNN and SYGVQD (reference sequence). CDR3 protein: CASSLGGLASEQYF. In DNA, the CDR3 is TGCGCCAGCAGTCTCGGGGGACTAGCGTCCGAGCAGTACTTC.

V is TRBV4-1 and J is TRBJ2-1, with TRBD2 identical over 7 bases. The CDR3 has 17 residues. Germline V gene sequence: CDR1 MGHRA, CDR2 YSYEKL. V dropped 4 bases and J dropped 5; count of bases not matched to a gene: 14. CDR3 amino acids: CASSPLTLAEINNEQFF. The CDR3 nucleotides read TGCGCCAGCAGCCCCTTAACGCTAGCGGAAATCAACAATGAGCAGTTCTTC.

The chain employs TRBV10-1 and TRBJ1-2, with D perhaps matching TRBD1 (6 bases). The length of the CDR3 is 16 residues. CDR1 is WNHNN and CDR2 is SYGVQD in the germline V gene (reference sequence). V was trimmed by 6 bases and J by 2 bases, leaving 19 bases between them. The chain's CDR3 is CASRAGTIETNYGYTF. The CDR3 DNA follows: TGCGCCAGCAGGGCCGGGACAATTGAGACCAACTATGGCTACACCTTC.

This chain links TRBV7-2 with TRBJ2-5; D unclear. Germline loops: CDR1 SGHTA, CDR2 FQGNSA. The CDR3 length is 13 residues. Trimming removed 1 base from V and 5 bases from J, with 8 bases in between. The CDR3 DNA is TGTGCCAGCAGCTTAGTCCAGTCGGAGACCCAGTACTTC. It specifies CASSLVQSETQYF.

Only a few counts were recorded for this clone. The CDR3 is CASSPGTGTISEQYF. The CDR3 DNA reads as TGCGCCAGCAGCCCCGGGACAGGGACGATCAGCGAGCAGTACTTC. The chain is built from TRBV5-1 and TRBJ2-7, with TRBD1 matching over 9 bases. Germline V gene data show CDR1 as SGHRS and CDR2 as YFSETQ. This CDR3 is built from 15 residues. After removal of 4 bases from V and 6 bases from J, the junction contained 11 bases not matched to a gene.

The chain joins TRBV7-3 to TRBJ1-2, with 9 bases that match TRBD1. The CDR3 spans 19 residues. CDR1 SGHTA and CDR2 FQGTGA come from the germline V gene. Losses at the gene ends were 2 bases for V and 2 bases for J; bases not matched to a gene: 15. CDR3 in DNA: TGTGCCAGCAGCTTAGGAGGGGGTTCTTCAGGACAGGGGAACTATGGCTACACCTTC. This sequence encodes CASSLGGGSSGQGNYGYTF.

The table lists this clone with a count of one. The chain employs TRBV5-6 and TRBJ1-1; possible D gene TRBD1, 6 bases. CDR1 SGHDT and CDR2 YYEEEE come from the germline V gene. The ends were cut back, 4 bases at V and 1 base at J, with 14 bases in the middle. This CDR3 is 15 amino acids long. The CDR3 nucleotides read TGTGCCAGCAGCCCTACGGGACAACCGAACACTGAAGCTTTCTTT. Protein: CASSPTGQPNTEAFF.

The chain couples TRBV9 to TRBJ2-5; 9 positions match TRBD2. Per germline, CDR1 SGDLS and CDR2 YYNGEE. The CDR3 contains 14 residues. V gave up 3 bases and J gave up 7 bases; unmatched junction bases: 7. In nucleotides, the CDR3 is TGTGCCAGCAGCGCGAGCGGGGGGTCGGGGACCCAGTACTTC. Encoded protein: CASSASGGSGTQYF.

V and J are TRBV19 and TRBJ2-3, with 10 bases lining up with TRBD2. V shed 7 bases, J shed 7 bases, and the junction held 11 bases outside the gene matches. Germline V lookup: CDR1 LNHDA, CDR2 SQIVND (reference sequence). CDR3 length: 15 residues. The CDR3 DNA follows: TGTGCCAGTACCAGTACCGGGACTAGCGTACATACGCAGTATTTT. Encoded protein: CASTSTGTSVHTQYF.

This chain links TRBV24-1 with TRBJ1-1, with D maybe TRBD1 (5 bases). Germline V gene lookup returns CDR1 KGHDR and CDR2 SFDVKD. Trimming removed 5 bases at V and 1 base at J, with 22 bases between. The CDR3 totals 18 residues. The CDR3 here is CATSVLFKQGSGNTEAFF. In DNA form, the CDR3 reads TGTGCCACCAGTGTTCTTTTTAAGCAGGGATCGGGGAACACTGAAGCTTTCTTT.

The J gene is TRBJ1-1, the V gene TRBV20-1; possible D gene TRBD1, 6 bases. The V and J ends lost 6 bases and 7 bases respectively, with 12 bases between them. Looked up from germline, CDR1 is DFQATT and CDR2 is SNEGSKA (reference sequence). The length of the CDR3 is 11 residues. The CDR3 region is CSARRDIEAFF. CDR3 coding DNA: TGCAGTGCACGCCGGGACATTGAAGCTTTCTTT.

V and J are TRBV7-9 and TRBJ2-2, with 9 bases fitting TRBD1. V dropped 8 bases and J dropped 4; count of bases not matched to a gene: 5. Germline lookup yields CDR1 SEHNR and CDR2 FQNEAQ (reference sequence). The CDR3 extends over 14 amino acids. The CDR3 reads CASRRTGATGELFF. CDR3 bases: TGTGCCAGCCGCAGGACAGGGGCCACCGGGGAGCTGTTTTTT.

The chain combines TRBV29-1 with TRBJ1-1, with no clear D. The germline V and J ends were trimmed by 4 bases and 11 bases, with 14 bases remaining between them. CDR3 length: 11 residues. The V gene's germline CDR1 is SQVTM and CDR2 ANQGSEA. The CDR3 DNA sequence: TGCAGCGTTGTGGGCCCTGGCGGGGCTTTCTTT. Protein sequence: CSVVGPGGAFF.

J is TRBJ1-1 and V is TRBV19; 8 nucleotides agree with TRBD1. This CDR3 comprises 13 residues. The V gene's germline CDR1 is LNHDA and CDR2 SQIVND (reference sequence). V gave up 6 bases and J gave up 4 bases; unmatched junction bases: 4. The CDR3 DNA sequence: TGTGCCAGTAGGACGGACAGGGTCACTGAAGCTTTCTTT. Translation: CASRTDRVTEAFF.

The chain couples TRBV7-8 to TRBJ2-1, with 8 bases matching TRBD1. J lost 9 bases, V lost 5 bases, and 12 bases had no gene match. Germline CDR1 is SGHVS and CDR2 is FQNEAQ. The CDR3 consists of 15 residues. CDR3 amino acids: CASSLGDRGGREQFF. CDR3 nucleotides: TGTGCCAGCAGCCTAGGCGACAGGGGTGGTCGTGAGCAGTTCTTC. Full variable domain (remainder filled in from reference TRBV7-8 and TRBJ2-1): GAGVSQSPRYKVAKRGQDVALRCDPISGHVSLFWYQQALGQGPEFLTYFQNEAQLDKSGLPSDRFFAERPEGSVSTLKIQRTQQEDSAVYLCASSLGDRGGREQFFGPGTRLTVL.

This clone was counted once. The V call is TRBV24-1, the J call TRBJ2-1, with a weak D call TRBD2 (7 bases). Deletions cut 9 bases from V and 8 bases from J, with 16 bases between. This CDR3 comprises 13 residues. The germline gives CDR1 KGHDR, CDR2 SFDVKD. CDR3 sequence reads: CATAGASNDEQFF. The DNA of the CDR3 is TGTGCCACCGCGGGGGCCTCTAACGATGAGCAGTTCTTC.